Below, 17 T cell receptor beta chains from the same sample are listed, as sequenced in a study of T cell responses to AZD1222 COVID-19 vaccine. Sequencing used immunoSEQ multiplex PCR; TCRdb keeps in-frame clones, though not all of them. This table holds 100,000 or so clones, 88% found once. The sequenced sample was peripheral blood, obtained on day 0 of AZD1222 vaccination. The receptors originated from an adult in good health.

This clone is labeled medium-sized (0.01 to 0.1%). V is TRBV6-1 and J is TRBJ2-2; the D gene is possibly TRBD2 (6 bases). The CDR3 has 16 residues. V lost 4 bases and J lost 5, with 17 bases in between. The germline gives CDR1 MNHNS, CDR2 SASEGT. The CDR3 loop is CASSVTKEGPTGELFF. The CDR3 DNA is TGTGCCAGCAGTGTAACTAAGGAGGGCCCGACCGGGGAGCTGTTTTTT.

The chain has TRBV18 and TRBJ1-3, with D unclear. Germline V gives CDR1 KGHSH, CDR2 LQKENI. This CDR3 spans 15 amino acids. V was cut by 0 bases and J by 0 bases, with 6 bases left in between. The CDR3 DNA reads TGTGCCAGCTCACCACCCGCGTTCTCTGGAAACACCATATATTTT. Translation gives CASSPPAFSGNTIYF.

This chain connects TRBV19 to TRBJ1-5; maybe TRBD1 (5 bases). Germline V gives CDR1 LNHDA, CDR2 SQIVND (reference sequence). CDR3 length equals 16 residues. Trimming removed 3 bases from V and 1 base from J, with 13 bases in between. In DNA, the CDR3 is TGTGCCAGTAGTATCCAGGGAGCGGTGAGCAATCAGCCCCAGCATTTT. The encoded protein is CASSIQGAVSNQPQHF.

This clone appeared a single time. The CDR3 here is CASSSDSGRAGSSYNEQFF. DNA of the CDR3: TGTGCCAGCAGCTCTGATAGCGGGAGGGCCGGGAGCTCCTACAATGAGCAGTTCTTC. V and J are TRBV7-8 and TRBJ2-1; 11 bases are shared with TRBD2. CDR1 and CDR2 (germline): SGHVS, FQNEAQ. The CDR3 sequence is 19 residues long. J was trimmed by 0 bases and V by 4 bases; bases with no gene match: 11.

The chain carries TRBV9 and TRBJ2-5, with 7 positions matching TRBD1. The V and J ends lost 5 bases and 2 bases, in that order; junction bases with no gene match: 9. Germline values: CDR1 SGDLS, CDR2 YYNGEE. This CDR3 is built from 15 residues. The CDR3 sequence: CASSLSGGQQETQYF. Written as DNA, the CDR3 is TGTGCCAGCAGTCTCTCTGGGGGACAGCAAGAGACCCAGTACTTC.

The rearrangement uses TRBV27 and TRBJ2-7, with 8 bases identical to TRBD1. Germline-derived CDR1 and CDR2 are MNHEY and SMNVEV (reference sequence). The CDR3 spans 15 residues. The J segment lost 1 base and the V segment lost 4 bases, leaving 6 bases of the junction unmatched. This CDR3 reads CASSSGTGGSYEQYF. CDR3 DNA: TGTGCCAGCAGTTCCGGGACAGGAGGATCCTACGAGCAGTACTTC.

The V and J genes are TRBV6-2 or TRBV6-3 and TRBJ2-3; D is unclear. In germline, CDR1 is MNHEY, CDR2 SVGEGT. Trimming took 5 bases from V and 2 from J, leaving 17 bases between them. The CDR3 sequence is 16 residues long. DNA for the CDR3: TGTGCCAGCAGTCCCGGGTCGGAATACGACACAGATACGCAGTATTTT. This codes for CASSPGSEYDTDTQYF.

This chain uses TRBV15 with TRBJ2-3; no firm D call. The CDR3 is 18 residues long. Germline V gives CDR1 LNHNV, CDR2 YYDKDF (reference sequence). Trimming pared 1 base from V and 0 bases from J, leaving 17 bases between. The DNA for the CDR3 is TGTGCCACCAGCAGAGCGATCGGCCTGTTAAGTAGCACAGATACGCAGTATTTT. This encodes CATSRAIGLLSSTDTQYF.

The V gene is TRBV6-5, the J gene TRBJ1-1, with D possibly TRBD1 on 5 matching bases. The length of the CDR3 is 13 residues. The V end lost 8 bases, the J end lost 3 bases, and 13 bases lay between the germline ends. Germline CDR1 is MNHEY and CDR2 is SVGAGI. The CDR3 bases are TGTGCCAGCCCTGGGGCTGTTGACACTGAAGCTTTCTTT. This gives the protein CASPGAVDTEAFF.

CDR3 amino acids: CAWSQIGTANREAFF. Written as DNA, the CDR3 is TGTGCCTGGAGTCAAATTGGGACAGCTAATCGTGAAGCTTTCTTT. The chain recombines TRBV30 with TRBJ1-1, with 7 bases fitting TRBD1. Losses at the gene ends were 2 bases for V and 7 bases for J; bases not matched to a gene: 13. The CDR3 spans 15 residues. CDR1 GTSNPN and CDR2 SVGIG come from the germline V gene (reference sequence).

This clone was counted between two and nine times. The chain is built from TRBV5-5 and TRBJ2-7, with 12 bases that match TRBD2. Germline CDR1 reads SGHKS; CDR2 reads YYEKEE (reference sequence). Trimming cost V 4 bases and J 3 bases; bases outside gene matches: 5. The length of the CDR3 is 15 residues. The CDR3 is CASSPQLAGGYEQYF. As DNA, the CDR3 is TGTGCCAGCAGCCCCCAACTAGCGGGAGGCTACGAGCAGTACTTC.

The gene calls are TRBV10-3 and TRBJ2-2, with 11 bases fitting TRBD1. From germline, CDR1 is ENHRY and CDR2 SYGVKD. The CDR3 sequence is 18 residues long. V lost 3 bases and J lost 6; bases outside the gene matches: 12. Here the CDR3 reads CAISDPGQGERISGELFF. CDR3 in DNA: TGTGCCATCAGTGATCCGGGACAGGGGGAAAGAATATCCGGGGAGCTGTTTTTT.

The chain has TRBV19 and TRBJ2-3; the match to TRBD2 covers 8 bases. Losses at the gene ends were 7 bases for V and 6 bases for J; bases not matched to a gene: 15. CDR3 length: 16 residues. Germline CDR1 LNHDA, CDR2 SQIVND (reference sequence). The CDR3 DNA follows: TGTGCCAGTACGCGGGGGAGCGGGAGCCAGGGGGATACGCAGTATTTT. This translates into CASTRGSGSQGDTQYF.

The genes are TRBV6-5 and TRBJ1-5, with 8 bases identical to TRBD1. Germline-derived CDR1 and CDR2 are MNHEY and SVGAGI. This CDR3 contains 15 residues. V lost 5 bases, J lost 7 bases, and 10 bases stayed unmatched. This CDR3 reads CASSISGGARQPQHF. The CDR3 DNA is TGTGCCAGCAGTATATCAGGGGGCGCGAGACAGCCCCAGCATTTT.

The chain couples TRBV30 to TRBJ2-7; TRBD2 matches 10 bases. Unmatched junction bases numbered 13, after V lost 3 bases and J lost 5 bases. The CDR3 is 16 residues long. Germline V CDR1 and CDR2: GTSNPN, SVGIG (reference sequence). The CDR3 is CAWRERLAGVAHEQYF. The CDR3 DNA follows: TGTGCCTGGAGGGAGAGGCTAGCGGGAGTAGCACACGAGCAGTACTTC.

CDR3 nucleotide sequence: TGCGCCAGCAGCTTGACAGGGGGTGGCGAAAAACTGTTTTTT. Encoded protein: CASSLTGGGEKLFF. The chain employs TRBV5-1 and TRBJ1-4; 8 bases are a match to TRBD1. V dropped 1 base and J dropped 8; count of bases not matched to a gene: 4. This CDR3 spans 14 amino acids. Per germline, CDR1 SGHRS and CDR2 YFSETQ.

The chain carries TRBV11-2 and TRBJ2-1, with TRBD1 matching over 8 bases. Germline lookup yields CDR1 SGHAT and CDR2 FQNNGV. J lost 4 bases, V lost 5 bases, and 13 bases had no gene match. This CDR3 region has 17 residues. The CDR3 nucleotides read TGTGCCAGCAGCCCACGCACCGGGACAGGAGCGTACAATGAGCAGTTCTTC. Translated: CASSPRTGTGAYNEQFF.